A single sample gave rise to the 18 T cell receptor beta chains below, sequenced in a study of blood T cell repertoires in COVID-19. Assay: immunoSEQ multiplex PCR; the TCRdb copy retains only in-frame clones and omits some. The data contain more than 200,000 clones, roughly 90% of them singletons. The sequenced sample was PBMCs or T cells enriched from blood (not recorded which). These receptors were obtained from a woman in her thirties who had recovered from COVID-19.

The chain joins TRBV5-1 to TRBJ2-7; 7 bases are a match to TRBD2. The ends lost 0 bases at V and 0 bases at J; junction bases unmatched: 6. CDR3 length: 16 amino acids. The V gene's germline CDR1 is SGHRS and CDR2 YFSETQ. The CDR3 loop reads CASSLDTSANSYEQYF. The DNA for the CDR3 is TGCGCCAGCAGCTTGGACACTAGCGCCAACTCCTACGAGCAGTACTTC.

The chain combines TRBV7-9 with TRBJ1-5, with a weak D call TRBD1 (5 bases). The length of the CDR3 is 15 residues. The germline V gene encodes CDR1 SEHNR and CDR2 FQNEAQ (reference sequence). V was shortened by 5 bases and J by 5 bases, with 16 bases between the two germline ends. The CDR3, as DNA: TGTGCCAGCAGCCCCCCCGGCAGGGAGGATCAGCCCCAGCATTTT. Its protein product is CASSPPGREDQPQHF.

This chain connects TRBV7-2 to TRBJ1-1, with D perhaps TRBD1 (6 bases). Germline lookup yields CDR1 SGHTA and CDR2 FQGNSA. The CDR3 contains 16 residues. V lost 1 base to trimming and J lost 1 base, with 13 bases between them. CDR3 amino acids: CASSLELVGANTEAFF. The CDR3, as DNA: TGTGCCAGCAGCTTAGAATTGGTGGGGGCGAACACTGAAGCTTTCTTT.

This rearrangement joins TRBV15 to TRBJ1-4, with TRBD1 matching over 7 bases. The trim removed 5 bases at V and 8 bases at J, leaving 5 bases unmatched. Germline assignment: CDR1 LNHNV and CDR2 YYDKDF (reference sequence). There are 13 residues in the CDR3. DNA for the CDR3: TGTGCCACCAGCGAGACAGGGCCCGAAAAACTGTTTTTT. Translation: CATSETGPEKLFF.

This chain joins TRBV11-3 and TRBJ2-1, with 8 bases identical to TRBD2. The length of the CDR3 is 15 residues. Germline V gene sequence: CDR1 SGHNT, CDR2 YENEEA. Losses at the gene ends were 5 bases for V and 7 bases for J; bases not matched to a gene: 10. The CDR3 DNA is TGTGCCAGCAGCCCCGGGGGGGGGACTATGAATGAGCAGTTCTTC. Translating gives CASSPGGGTMNEQFF.

This sequence joins TRBV19 and TRBJ1-2; 8 nucleotides agree with TRBD1. The ends lost 5 bases at V and 13 bases at J; junction bases unmatched: 9. The germline CDR1 and CDR2 sequences are LNHDA and SQIVND (reference sequence). There are 12 residues in the CDR3. The CDR3 DNA reads TGTGCCAGTAGTCTCAAGACAGGGGATACCACCTTC. It encodes CASSLKTGDTTF.

This chain joins TRBV28 and TRBJ2-7; the match to TRBD1 covers 9 bases. Germline CDR1 MDHEN, CDR2 SYDVKM. This CDR3 spans 15 amino acids. The ends lost 6 bases at V and 5 bases at J; junction bases unmatched: 11. CDR3 sequence reads: CASSYQTGGRDEQYF. The CDR3 region has the DNA TGTGCCAGCAGCTACCAGACAGGGGGAAGAGACGAGCAGTACTTC.

The rearrangement uses TRBV10-3 and TRBJ2-7; D is uncertain. Germline V lookup: CDR1 ENHRY, CDR2 SYGVKD. Trimming left V 0 bases short and J 6 bases short, with 6 bases between. The CDR3 runs 12 residues. CDR3 sequence (DNA): TGTGCCATCAGTGAGTCTGCCGGCGAGCAGTACTTC. This translates into CAISESAGEQYF.

The CDR3 DNA follows: TGTGCCAGCAGCTCCCTGGACAGACCTATAGGATATGGCTACACCTTC. Protein sequence: CASSSLDRPIGYGYTF. The J gene is TRBJ1-2, the V gene TRBV13; possible D gene TRBD1, 6 bases. From germline, CDR1 is PRHDT and CDR2 FYEKMQ (reference sequence). This CDR3 has 16 amino acids. V gave up 4 bases and J gave up 5 bases, with 20 bases separating them.

In its sample, this clone was seen a few times. This rearrangement joins TRBV3-1 (or the pseudogene TRBV3-2) to TRBJ2-3, with TRBD2 matching 11 bases. The J segment lost 3 bases and the V segment lost 0 bases, leaving 5 bases of the junction unmatched. This CDR3 is 17 amino acids long. Germline V lookup: CDR1 LGHDT, CDR2 YNNKEL (reference sequence). The CDR3 reads CASSQDSSGRRTDTQYF. The CDR3, as DNA: TGTGCCAGCAGCCAAGACTCTAGCGGGAGGAGGACAGATACGCAGTATTTT.

This chain connects TRBV11-3 to TRBJ2-1; 10 bases agree with TRBD2. The CDR3 loop spans 15 amino acids. V lost 1 base to trimming and J lost 7 bases; unmatched junction nucleotides: 4. Germline V lookup: CDR1 SGHNT, CDR2 YENEEA. For the CDR3, the DNA is TGTGCCAGCAGCTTAGGGACTAGCGGTTTAAATGAGCAGTTCTTC. Translating gives CASSLGTSGLNEQFF. The full variable domain, with the rest looked up from reference TRBV11-3 and TRBJ2-1, is EAGVVQSPRYKIIEKKQPVAFWCNPISGHNTLYWYLQNLGQGPELLIRYENEEAVDDSQLPKDRFSAERLKGVDSTLKIQPAELGDSAVYLCASSLGTSGLNEQFFGPGTRLTVL.

J is TRBJ1-1 and V is TRBV23-1; unclear D gene. TRBV23-1 qualifies as an ORF whose function is uncertain. V was clipped by 8 bases and J by 7 bases, with 8 bases between them. CDR3 length: 10 residues. CDR3 coding DNA: TGCGCCAGCGGGCACATTGAAGCTTTCTTT. It specifies CASGHIEAFF.

The gene calls are TRBV5-1 and TRBJ2-5; no clear D gene. CDR1 is SGHRS and CDR2 is YFSETQ in the germline V gene. Deletions cut 4 bases from V and 4 bases from J, with 14 bases between. There are 14 residues in the CDR3. CDR3 region: CASSTPPGLETQYF. CDR3 DNA sequence: TGCGCCAGCAGCACCCCGCCCGGGTTAGAGACCCAGTACTTC.

The CDR3 loop is CASSSAYYEQYF. The CDR3 coding sequence is TGTGCCAGCTCTAGCGCCTACTACGAGCAGTACTTC. The chain employs TRBV6-5 and TRBJ2-7, with a possible D match to TRBD2 (6 bases). The CDR3 loop spans 12 amino acids. V was trimmed by 8 bases and J by 3 bases, leaving 11 bases between them. Germline assignment: CDR1 MNHEY and CDR2 SVGAGI.

V is TRBV27 and J is TRBJ2-1; TRBD2 aligns across 10 bases. The CDR3 length is 16 residues. Germline CDR1 and CDR2: MNHEY and SMNVEV (reference sequence). Trimming removed 4 bases from V and 5 bases from J; junction bases left unmatched: 8. The chain's CDR3 is CASSWASGSTHNEQFF. The DNA for the CDR3 is TGTGCCAGCAGTTGGGCTAGCGGGAGCACCCACAATGAGCAGTTCTTC.

The chain employs TRBV11-2 and TRBJ1-5, with 9 bases lining up with TRBD1. This CDR3 region has 15 residues. CDR1 SGHAT and CDR2 FQNNGV come from the germline V gene. With 5 bases clipped from V and 4 bases from J, the junction kept 6 bases outside the gene matches. The DNA of the CDR3 is TGTGCCAGCAGCCTCAGGACAGGGGAAAATCAGCCCCAGCATTTT. Encoded protein: CASSLRTGENQPQHF.

V gene TRBV9 combines with J gene TRBJ2-2, with 10 bases that match TRBD1. J gave up 4 bases and V 2 bases, and 2 bases lay outside the gene matches. Germline-derived CDR1 and CDR2 are SGDLS and YYNGEE. This CDR3 comprises 15 residues. For the CDR3, the DNA is TGTGCCAGCAGCGTCGGACAGGGGGGCACCGGGGAGCTGTTTTTT. This translates into CASSVGQGGTGELFF.

The V gene is TRBV3-1 (or the pseudogene TRBV3-2), the J gene TRBJ1-2; D gene uncertain. The germline V gene has CDR1 LGHDT and CDR2 YNNKEL (reference sequence). The CDR3 loop spans 15 amino acids. Trimming pared 4 bases from V and 3 bases from J, leaving 15 bases between. CDR3 sequence (DNA): TGTGCCAGCAGCCGCGACCTTTGGGGAGACTATGGCTACACCTTC. Protein product: CASSRDLWGDYGYTF.